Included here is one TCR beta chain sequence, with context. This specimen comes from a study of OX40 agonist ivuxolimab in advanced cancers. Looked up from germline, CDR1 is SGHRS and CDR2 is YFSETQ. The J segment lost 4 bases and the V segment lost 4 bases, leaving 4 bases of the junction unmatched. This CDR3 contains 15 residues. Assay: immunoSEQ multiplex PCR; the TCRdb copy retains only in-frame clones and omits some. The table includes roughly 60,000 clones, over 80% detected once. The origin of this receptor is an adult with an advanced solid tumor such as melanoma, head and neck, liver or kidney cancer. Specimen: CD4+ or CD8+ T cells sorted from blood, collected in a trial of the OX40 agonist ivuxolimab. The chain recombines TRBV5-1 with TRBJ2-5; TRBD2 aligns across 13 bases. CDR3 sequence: CASSPGLAGSETQYF. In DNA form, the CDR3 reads TGCGCCAGCAGCCCGGGACTAGCGGGGTCAGAGACCCAGTACTTC.